A single sample is the source of the 26 T cell receptor beta chains below, sequenced in a study of blood T cell repertoires in COVID-19. Some clones are missing from TCRdb's copy, which holds only in-frame ones; the method was immunoSEQ multiplex PCR. The table includes approximately 180,000 clones, around 90% detected once. The sequenced sample was peripheral blood. The origin of the receptors is a man aged 35-49 years with active or convalescent COVID-19.

The V and J genes are TRBV19 and TRBJ1-1; D is ambiguous. Between the trimmed V and J ends, which lost 6 bases and 8 bases, there was a span of 13 bases. Germline CDR1 LNHDA, CDR2 SQIVND (reference sequence). The CDR3 covers 12 residues. Here the CDR3 reads CASSQEAGEAFF. The CDR3 nucleotides are TGTGCCAGTAGCCAAGAAGCGGGAGAAGCTTTCTTT.

In regard to this clone: The sample carries other DNA sequences with the same CDR3. The rearrangement joins TRBV19 to TRBJ2-1; 14 bases align to TRBD2. This CDR3 comprises 15 residues. V lost 6 bases to trimming and J lost 4 bases; unmatched junction nucleotides: 2. CDR1 LNHDA and CDR2 SQIVND come from the germline V gene (reference sequence). For the CDR3, the DNA is TGTGCCAGTAGCCGACTAGCGGGAGGGTACAATGAGCAGTTCTTC. This encodes CASSRLAGGYNEQFF.

The V and J genes are TRBV10-2 and TRBJ1-5; D unclear. Germline-derived CDR1 and CDR2 are WSHSY and SAAADI. V was trimmed by 8 bases and J by 0 bases, leaving 11 bases between them. This CDR3 spans 14 amino acids. This CDR3 reads CASSFSNSNQPQHF. The CDR3 nucleotides are TGCGCCAGCTCGTTCTCTAATAGCAATCAGCCCCAGCATTTT.

The gene calls are TRBV5-1 and TRBJ1-3; no firm D call. The CDR3 runs 15 residues. Germline CDR1 SGHRS, CDR2 YFSETQ. The germline V and J ends were trimmed by 1 base and 4 bases, with 12 bases remaining between them. The CDR3 spells CASSLIGEVGNTIYF. The CDR3 region has the DNA TGCGCCAGCAGCTTGATTGGAGAGGTCGGAAACACCATATATTTT. Complete variable domain (other parts from reference TRBV5-1 and TRBJ1-3): KAGVTQTPRYLIKTRGQQVTLSCSPISGHRSVSWYQQTPGQGLQFLFEYFSETQRNKGNFPGRFSGRQFSNSRSEMNVSTLELGDSALYLCASSLIGEVGNTIYFGEGSWLTVV.

The rearrangement uses TRBV4-1 and TRBJ2-1, with D tentatively TRBD1 (7 bases). V shed 4 bases and J shed 8 bases, with 27 bases lying between them. Germline assignment: CDR1 MGHRA and CDR2 YSYEKL. The CDR3 loop spans 18 amino acids. As DNA, the CDR3 is TGCGCCAGCAGCCTTGGAAGGAAGGCAGGGGGGATGTGGGATGAGCAGTTCTTC. Its translation: CASSLGRKAGGMWDEQFF.

The V call is TRBV2, the J call TRBJ1-4; D remains unclear. V shed 4 bases and J shed 5 bases, with 14 bases lying between them. Germline V gives CDR1 SNHLY, CDR2 FYNNEI. CDR3 length: 15 amino acids. The CDR3 region has the DNA TGTGCCAGCAGTGGGCCCCCCCACGGGAATGAAAAACTGTTTTTT. It encodes CASSGPPHGNEKLFF.

This chain uses TRBV28 with TRBJ1-2; the match to TRBD1 covers 7 bases. V lost 6 bases and J lost 5; bases outside the gene matches: 9. This CDR3 spans 14 amino acids. The germline V gene has CDR1 MDHEN and CDR2 SYDVKM. CDR3: CASRGQRVPYGYTF. The CDR3 nucleotides read TGTGCCAGCAGGGGACAGCGAGTCCCGTATGGCTACACCTTC.

V usage is TRBV7-2 and J usage is TRBJ1-5, with 8 nucleotides matching TRBD1. V lost 5 bases to trimming and J lost 4 bases; unmatched junction nucleotides: 4. The CDR3 sequence is 14 residues long. CDR1 is SGHTA and CDR2 is FQGNSA in the germline V gene. CDR3 in amino acids: CASSLTGGNQPQHF. The CDR3 DNA sequence: TGTGCCAGCAGCCTAACAGGGGGAAATCAGCCCCAGCATTTT.

V and J are TRBV5-6 and TRBJ2-6, with D maybe TRBD1 (5 bases). The V end was cut by 3 bases, the J end by 0 bases, with 10 bases between. From germline, CDR1 is SGHDT and CDR2 YYEEEE. The CDR3 covers 16 residues. The CDR3 bases are TGTGCCAGCAGCTCCCAAACAGGCTCTGGGGCCAACGTCCTGACTTTC. This translates into CASSSQTGSGANVLTF.

The chain combines TRBV5-1 with TRBJ2-1; 7 positions agree with TRBD1. V lost 1 base, J lost 5 bases, and 6 bases stayed unmatched. Germline V gene data show CDR1 as SGHRS and CDR2 as YFSETQ. The length of the CDR3 is 15 residues. The CDR3 sequence: CASSLFGTENNEQFF. CDR3 DNA sequence: TGCGCCAGCAGCTTGTTTGGGACAGAGAACAATGAGCAGTTCTTC.

This chain joins TRBV2 and TRBJ1-5, with 7 bases that match TRBD1. The J segment lost 5 bases and the V segment lost 6 bases, leaving 10 bases of the junction unmatched. CDR3 size: 15 residues. Looked up from germline, CDR1 is SNHLY and CDR2 is FYNNEI. The DNA of the CDR3 is TGTGCCAGCAGCGCAGGGACAGAAGGTTATCAGCCCCAGCATTTT. This gives the protein CASSAGTEGYQPQHF.

The rearrangement uses TRBV12-3 or TRBV12-4 and TRBJ1-5, with D hard to call. The CDR3 runs 12 residues. V lost 6 bases to trimming and J lost 7 bases, with 10 bases between them. CDR3 coding DNA: TGTGCCAGCAGCCCAGGAAGGCAGCCCCAGCATTTT. Amino acids: CASSPGRQPQHF.

The chain has TRBV5-1 and TRBJ2-5, with D perhaps TRBD2 (6 bases). Germline V gene sequence: CDR1 SGHRS, CDR2 YFSETQ. The CDR3 is 13 amino acids. Trimming took off 5 bases at V and 4 bases at J, with 12 bases between the two ends. CDR3 in DNA: TGCGCCAGCAGGACGGGAGTAGGAGAGACCCAGTACTTC. Amino acids: CASRTGVGETQYF.

The gene calls are TRBV24-1 and TRBJ2-1, with 9 bases that match TRBD2. The ends lost 9 bases at V and 2 bases at J; junction bases unmatched: 7. Germline assignment: CDR1 KGHDR and CDR2 SFDVKD. The CDR3 spans 15 residues. CDR3 protein: CATAPSGTAYNEQFF. CDR3 nucleotide sequence: TGTGCCACCGCCCCTAGCGGGACCGCCTACAATGAGCAGTTCTTC.

The rearrangement joins TRBV15 to TRBJ2-7; 9 positions agree with TRBD1. CDR1 and CDR2 (germline): LNHNV, YYDKDF (reference sequence). The CDR3 totals 17 residues. V lost 0 bases and J lost 5; bases outside the gene matches: 11. The CDR3 sequence: CATSRDEAGTGSNEQYF. In DNA, the CDR3 is TGTGCCACCAGCAGAGATGAGGCCGGGACAGGGTCCAACGAGCAGTACTTC.

This clone was observed a handful of times. The chain couples TRBV27 to TRBJ1-6; no definite D call. Trimming took off 0 bases at V and 8 bases at J, with 14 bases between the two ends. The CDR3 totals 16 residues. Germline V gene data show CDR1 as MNHEY and CDR2 as SMNVEV (reference sequence). The CDR3 nucleotides are TGTGCCAGCAGTTTATCCTTTACCGGGTTTGATTCACCCCTCCACTTT. The encoded protein is CASSLSFTGFDSPLHF.

The V call is TRBV6-6, the J call TRBJ1-2; no definite D call. This CDR3 has 12 amino acids. V shed 4 bases and J shed 7 bases, with 10 bases lying between them. Germline V lookup: CDR1 MNHNY, CDR2 SVGAGI (reference sequence). CDR3 region: CASSSQSVGYTF. CDR3 coding DNA: TGTGCCAGCAGTTCCCAATCGGTTGGCTACACCTTC.

The chain carries TRBV2 and TRBJ1-2; D is ambiguous. The V gene's germline CDR1 is SNHLY and CDR2 FYNNEI. V was pared by 4 bases and J by 0 bases, with 18 bases between. This CDR3 has 17 amino acids. DNA of the CDR3: TGTGCCAGCAGTGGCCCCGACAACCAGAGTACTAACTATGGCTACACCTTC. It encodes CASSGPDNQSTNYGYTF.

The rearrangement uses TRBV19 and TRBJ1-2, with D tentatively TRBD1 (6 bases). The germline V gene has CDR1 LNHDA and CDR2 SQIVND (reference sequence). V gave up 6 bases and J gave up 3 bases, with 14 bases separating them. The CDR3 has 14 amino acids. The CDR3: CASREQGVYYGYTF. The CDR3 DNA sequence: TGTGCCAGTAGAGAACAGGGCGTTTACTATGGCTACACCTTC.

The chain is built from TRBV20-1 and TRBJ1-2; TRBD1 agrees at 7 bases. Looked up from germline, CDR1 is DFQATT and CDR2 is SNEGSKA (reference sequence). The CDR3 has 16 amino acids. The ends lost 3 bases at V and 3 bases at J; junction bases unmatched: 13. The chain's CDR3 is CSASKPRDSFDYGYTF. Here the CDR3 DNA reads TGCAGTGCTAGTAAACCCCGGGACAGTTTTGACTATGGCTACACCTTC.

V and J are TRBV7-8 and TRBJ2-7; the D is unclear. Trimming took off 2 bases at V and 6 bases at J, with 8 bases between the two ends. Germline CDR1 reads SGHVS; CDR2 reads FQNEAQ. CDR3 size: 12 residues. The CDR3 spells CASSLSDFEQYF. Here the CDR3 DNA reads TGTGCCAGCAGCTTAAGCGATTTCGAGCAGTACTTC.

The chain joins TRBV6-5 to TRBJ1-5; 8 bases agree with TRBD1. Per germline, CDR1 MNHEY and CDR2 SVGAGI. The CDR3 is 15 residues long. With V trimmed by 6 bases and J by 10 bases, 14 bases remained unmatched. CDR3 protein: CASRGDRRRSEPQHF. In DNA form, the CDR3 reads TGTGCCAGCAGAGGGGACAGGCGACGTTCTGAACCCCAGCATTTT.

CDR3 amino acids: CASSTQLAAGGGEQYF. CDR3 nucleotides: TGTGCCAGTAGTACCCAGCTGGCAGCGGGAGGTGGCGAGCAGTACTTC. This rearrangement joins TRBV19 to TRBJ2-7; 9 bases agree with TRBD2. The CDR3 is made up of 16 amino acids. The V gene end was trimmed by 4 bases and the J gene end by 6 bases; junction bases not matched to a gene: 13. The germline CDR1 and CDR2 sequences are LNHDA and SQIVND (reference sequence).

This clone has a handful of counts. The chain couples TRBV6-5 to TRBJ2-5; 7 bases fit TRBD2. Germline CDR1 MNHEY, CDR2 SVGAGI. J gave up 5 bases and V 10 bases, and 10 bases lay outside the gene matches. The length of the CDR3 is 13 residues. The CDR3 loop is CATESSGAETQYF. The CDR3 DNA is TGTGCCACTGAATCTAGCGGCGCGGAGACCCAGTACTTC.

The chain has TRBV6-5 and TRBJ2-2; D is perhaps TRBD2 (6 bases). This CDR3 region has 13 residues. Germline CDR1 MNHEY, CDR2 SVGAGI. V gave up 11 bases and J gave up 5 bases, with 15 bases separating them. The CDR3 coding sequence is TGTGCCGCATCGGGGACTTTTACCGGGGAGCTGTTTTTT. Amino acids: CAASGTFTGELFF.

The chain links TRBV7-2 to TRBJ1-1; D remains ambiguous. This CDR3 is 14 amino acids long. CDR1 is SGHTA and CDR2 is FQGNSA in the germline V gene. Trimming shortened V by 5 bases and J by 5 bases, and 15 bases separated the two germline ends. The CDR3 loop reads CASSPRDFRTEAFF. For the CDR3, the DNA is TGTGCCAGCAGCCCGAGAGATTTCCGGACTGAAGCTTTCTTT.